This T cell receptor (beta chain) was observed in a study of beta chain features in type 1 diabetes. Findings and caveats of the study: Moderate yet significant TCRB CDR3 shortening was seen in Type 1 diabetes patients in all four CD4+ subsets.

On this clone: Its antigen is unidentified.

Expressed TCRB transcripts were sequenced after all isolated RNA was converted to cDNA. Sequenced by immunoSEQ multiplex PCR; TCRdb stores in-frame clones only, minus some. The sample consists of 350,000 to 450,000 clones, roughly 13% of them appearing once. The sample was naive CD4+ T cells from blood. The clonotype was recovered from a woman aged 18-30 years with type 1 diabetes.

The chain's CDR3 is CASSPRDRANGYTF. The CDR3 DNA reads TGTGCCAGCAGCCCACGGGACAGGGCCAATGGCTACACCTTC. The chain recombines TRBV9 with TRBJ1-2; 9 nucleotides align to TRBD1. Germline assignment: CDR1 SGDLS and CDR2 YYNGEE. The J segment lost 6 bases and the V segment lost 4 bases, leaving 7 bases of the junction unmatched. This CDR3 spans 14 amino acids. The full variable domain, in which reference TRBV9 and TRBJ1-2 provide the parts outside the CDR3, is DSGVTQTPKHLITATGQRVTLRCSPRSGDLSVYWYQQSLDQGLQFLIQYYNGEERAKGNILERFSAQQFPDLHSELNLSSLELGDSALYFCASSPRDRANGYTFGSGTRLTVV.